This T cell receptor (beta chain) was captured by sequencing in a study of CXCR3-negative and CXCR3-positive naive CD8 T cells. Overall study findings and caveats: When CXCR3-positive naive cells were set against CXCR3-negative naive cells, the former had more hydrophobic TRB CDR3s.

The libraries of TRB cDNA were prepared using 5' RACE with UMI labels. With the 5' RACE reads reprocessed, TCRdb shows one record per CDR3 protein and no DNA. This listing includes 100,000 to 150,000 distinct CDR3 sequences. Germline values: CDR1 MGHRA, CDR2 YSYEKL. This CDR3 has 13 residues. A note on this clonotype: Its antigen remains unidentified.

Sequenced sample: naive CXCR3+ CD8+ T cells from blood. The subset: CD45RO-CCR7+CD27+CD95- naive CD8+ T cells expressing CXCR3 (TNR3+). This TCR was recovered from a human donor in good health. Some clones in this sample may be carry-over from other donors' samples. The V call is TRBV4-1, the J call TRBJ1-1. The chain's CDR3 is CASSQVQNTEAFF.